The rows below give T cell receptor beta chains drawn from one sample of a study of OX40 agonist ivuxolimab in advanced cancers. Clones were sequenced by immunoSEQ multiplex PCR, and TCRdb holds only the in-frame ones, with some missing. The repertoire has around 72,000 clones, about 85% of them found once; the top ten carry 15% to 20%. Sample: CD4+ or CD8+ T cells sorted from blood, taken in a trial of the OX40 agonist ivuxolimab. All receptors derive from an adult with an advanced solid tumor such as melanoma, head and neck, liver or kidney cancer. Both conserved end residues are part of each CDR3. D genes are given only for firm matches. Rows give clone size only sometimes, using once, few, many, or a class for an expanded clone.

CDR3 | DNA | size | J | V | D
CASGTGGRNEQFF | TGTGCCAGCGGGACAGGGGGTAGGAATGAGCAGTTCTTC | NA | TRBJ2-1 | TRBV6-1 | TRBD1
CSADRGRARETQYF | TGCAGCGCCGACCGCGGGAGGGCACGGGAGACCCAGTACTTC | NA | TRBJ2-5 | TRBV29-1 | TRBD2
CASSLDVAAGNTIYF | TGTGCCAGCAGCTTAGATGTGGCAGCTGGAAACACCATATATTTT | NA | TRBJ1-3 | TRBV7-2 | NA
CASRPTSGRAMGADTQYF | TGCGCCAGCAGACCGACTAGCGGGAGGGCCATGGGTGCAGATACGCAGTATTTT | NA | TRBJ2-3 | TRBV5-1 | TRBD2
CASSSAGAWTSGRTGELFF | TGTGCCAGCAGTTCCGCGGGGGCCTGGACTAGCGGGAGGACCGGGGAGCTGTTTTTT | NA | TRBJ2-2 | TRBV27 | TRBD2
CASLSALGPPNEKLFF | TGTGCCAGCCTCTCGGCTCTGGGGCCTCCTAATGAAAAACTGTTTTTT | NA | TRBJ1-4 | TRBV6-6 | NA
CASSLSGQGFTEAFF | TGCGCCAGCAGCTTGTCTGGACAGGGGTTTACTGAAGCTTTCTTT | NA | TRBJ1-1 | TRBV5-1 | TRBD1
CASSQDRAETEAFF | TGTGCCAGCAGCCAAGATCGGGCGGAAACTGAAGCTTTCTTT | few | TRBJ1-1 | TRBV4-2 | NA
CASSLGSSYEQYF | TGTGCCAGCAGTTTAGGAAGCTCCTACGAGCAGTACTTC | NA | TRBJ2-7 | TRBV6-4 | NA
CASSRERTPFSGNTIYF | TGTGCCAGCAGCCGAGAGAGGACGCCGTTCTCTGGAAACACCATATATTTT | NA | TRBJ1-3 | TRBV11-2 | NA
CASSLGQNSIQETQYF | TGCGCCAGCAGCTTGGGACAGAATTCGATTCAAGAGACCCAGTACTTC | few | TRBJ2-5 | TRBV5-1 | NA
CASSPGRPPTGEKLFF | TGTGCCAGTAGTCCCGGGAGACCTCCTACGGGCGAAAAACTGTTTTTT | NA | TRBJ1-4 | TRBV19 | NA
CASSVEGSYNSPLHF | TGTGCCAGCAGCGTAGAGGGCAGTTATAATTCACCCCTCCACTTT | NA | TRBJ1-6 | TRBV9 | NA
CSVDWTGFNTEAFF | TGCAGCGTTGACTGGACAGGATTTAACACTGAAGCTTTCTTT | NA | TRBJ1-1 | TRBV29-1 | TRBD1
CASSLIGQEYEQYF | TGTGCCAGCAGCCTGATAGGACAGGAATACGAGCAGTACTTC | NA | TRBJ2-7 | TRBV5-4 | TRBD1
CASSQDHPGRGYGYTF | TGTGCCAGCAGCCAAGATCACCCAGGGAGAGGCTATGGCTACACCTTC | NA | TRBJ1-2 | TRBV14 | NA
CASSDIQETQYF | TGTGCCAGCAGTGACATTCAAGAGACCCAGTACTTC | NA | TRBJ2-5 | TRBV6-1 | NA
CASSFEQGGTTNEKLFF | TGCGCCAGCAGCTTCGAACAGGGCGGAACAACTAATGAAAAACTGTTTTTT | NA | TRBJ1-4 | TRBV5-1 | NA
CAISVGQRNSPLHF | TGTGCCATCAGTGTGGGACAGCGTAATTCACCCCTCCACTTT | NA | TRBJ1-6 | TRBV10-3 | TRBD1
CASSVGERRGENIQYF | TGTGCCAGCAGCGTGGGAGAACGGAGGGGGGAAAACATTCAGTACTTC | NA | TRBJ2-4 | TRBV9 | NA
CASRGADASNQPQHF | TGTGCCAGCAGGGGGGCAGACGCTAGCAATCAGCCCCAGCATTTT | NA | TRBJ1-5 | TRBV28 | NA
CSVDELAGGTAQYF | TGCAGCGTTGATGAGCTAGCGGGAGGGACGGCCCAGTACTTC | NA | TRBJ2-5 | TRBV29-1 | TRBD2
CASSVVGQGSGELFF | TGTGCCAGCAGCGTCGTAGGGCAGGGGTCCGGGGAGCTGTTTTTT | NA | TRBJ2-2 | TRBV11-2 | NA
CASASWGAKTGELFF | TGTGCCAGCGCCTCTTGGGGCGCAAAAACCGGGGAGCTGTTTTTT | NA | TRBJ2-2 | TRBV6-5 | NA
CASSPEGRGQPQHF | TGTGCCAGCTCACCGGAAGGGAGGGGTCAGCCCCAGCATTTT | NA | TRBJ1-5 | TRBV18 | NA
CASSERGGTSGRYEQFF | TGTGCCAGCAGTGAAAGGGGTGGGACTAGCGGGAGGTATGAGCAGTTCTTC | NA | TRBJ2-1 | TRBV6-1 | TRBD2
CASSQALTVPPYEQYF | TGCGCCAGCAGCCAGGCGTTGACAGTGCCTCCCTACGAGCAGTACTTC | NA | TRBJ2-7 | TRBV4-1 | NA
CASARGGTDTQYF | TGTGCCAGCGCTCGCGGGGGCACAGATACGCAGTATTTT | few | TRBJ2-3 | TRBV25-1 | NA
CASSPGLVGGELFF | TGTGCCAGCAGCCCCGGACTAGTTGGCGGGGAGCTGTTTTTT | NA | TRBJ2-2 | TRBV11-3 | TRBD2
CASSIASLQETQYF | TGTGCCAGTAGTATAGCGTCTCTCCAAGAGACCCAGTACTTC | NA | TRBJ2-5 | TRBV19 | NA
CASSLETETQYF | TGCGCCAGCAGCTTGGAAACGGAGACCCAGTACTTC | NA | TRBJ2-5 | TRBV5-1 | NA
CASSDTGNFDEQYF | TGTGCCAGCAGTGACACAGGGAATTTCGACGAGCAGTACTTC | once | TRBJ2-7 | TRBV6-6 | NA
CASSLGSGDTYEQYF | TGCGCCAGCAGCTTGGGTAGCGGGGATACCTACGAGCAGTACTTC | NA | TRBJ2-7 | TRBV5-1 | TRBD2
CSVQGGGYGYTF | TGCAGCGTTCAAGGGGGAGGCTATGGCTACACCTTC | few | TRBJ1-2 | TRBV29-1 | NA
CASRNPGNEQFF | TGTGCCAGTAGGAACCCGGGTAATGAGCAGTTCTTC | NA | TRBJ2-1 | TRBV19 | NA
CASSLGVSGANVLTF | TGTGCCAGCAGCTTGGGGGTCTCTGGGGCCAACGTCCTGACTTTC | NA | TRBJ2-6 | TRBV5-5 | NA
CASSAGLYRGEQYF | TGTGCCAGTAGTGCGGGACTATATAGGGGGGAGCAGTACTTC | once | TRBJ2-7 | TRBV19 | NA
CASRIFGRGLAGAPNEQYF | TGTGCCAGCAGGATCTTTGGGCGCGGGCTAGCGGGAGCTCCCAACGAGCAGTACTTC | NA | TRBJ2-7 | TRBV5-6 | TRBD2
CASSKGKEGGKQGTEAFF | TGTGCCAGCAGCAAAGGTAAGGAGGGGGGAAAACAAGGAACTGAAGCTTTCTTT | NA | TRBJ1-1 | TRBV21-1 | NA
CASSRQGIGYEQYF | TGTGCCAGCAGCCGTCAGGGGATCGGCTACGAGCAGTACTTC | NA | TRBJ2-7 | TRBV11-3 | NA
CASSRSPLAGGVSYEQYF | TGCGCCAGCAGCCGAAGTCCCTTAGCGGGAGGGGTCTCCTACGAGCAGTACTTC | NA | TRBJ2-7 | TRBV4-1 | TRBD2
CASRGVGEGDYEQYF | TGTGCCAGCAGGGGGGTGGGGGAGGGCGACTACGAGCAGTACTTC | NA | TRBJ2-7 | TRBV25-1 | TRBD2
CASSFGGANVLTF | TGTGCCAGCAGTTTTGGTGGGGCCAACGTCCTGACTTTC | NA | TRBJ2-6 | TRBV27 | NA
CASGQPQHF | TGTGCCAGTGGTCAGCCCCAGCATTTT | NA | TRBJ1-5 | TRBV19 | NA
CASRGGMGTDTQYF | TGCGCCAGCAGAGGGGGAATGGGGACAGATACGCAGTATTTT | NA | TRBJ2-3 | TRBV5-1 | NA
CASSFLIQGAPNEKLFF | TGTGCCAGCAGTTTTCTTATACAGGGGGCCCCTAATGAAAAACTGTTTTTT | NA | TRBJ1-4 | TRBV28 | TRBD1
CASREPGLLGYNEQFF | TGTGCCAGCAGGGAACCGGGACTATTGGGGTACAATGAGCAGTTCTTC | NA | TRBJ2-1 | TRBV28 | TRBD2
CASSDSGQGARTEAFF | TGTGCCAGCAGTGACTCGGGTCAGGGGGCGCGCACTGAAGCTTTCTTT | NA | TRBJ1-1 | TRBV6-4 | TRBD1
CAPRQGVEVFSYEQYF | TGTGCCCCTCGACAGGGCGTGGAGGTTTTCTCCTACGAGCAGTACTTC | NA | TRBJ2-7 | TRBV7-9 | TRBD1
CASSLSRIDNEQFF | TGTGCCAGCAGTTTATCTAGGATCGACAATGAGCAGTTCTTC | NA | TRBJ2-1 | TRBV6-5 | NA
CASSLGTQNTEAFF | TGTGCCAGCAGCTTAGGGACCCAGAACACTGAAGCTTTCTTT | NA | TRBJ1-1 | TRBV7-9 | NA
CASSIGSGFTGELFF | TGTGCCAGTAGTATAGGTTCGGGGTTCACCGGGGAGCTGTTTTTT | NA | TRBJ2-2 | TRBV19 | NA